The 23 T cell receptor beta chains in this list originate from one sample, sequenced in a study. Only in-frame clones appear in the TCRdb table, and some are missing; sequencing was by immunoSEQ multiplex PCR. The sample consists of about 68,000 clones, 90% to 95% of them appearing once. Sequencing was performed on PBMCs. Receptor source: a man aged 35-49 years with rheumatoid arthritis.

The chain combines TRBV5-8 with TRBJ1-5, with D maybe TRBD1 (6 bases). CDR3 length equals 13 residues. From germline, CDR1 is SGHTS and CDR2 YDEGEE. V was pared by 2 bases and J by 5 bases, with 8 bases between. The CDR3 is CASSLGGDQPQHF. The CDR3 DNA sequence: TGTGCCAGCAGCTTAGGGGGGGATCAGCCCCAGCATTTT.

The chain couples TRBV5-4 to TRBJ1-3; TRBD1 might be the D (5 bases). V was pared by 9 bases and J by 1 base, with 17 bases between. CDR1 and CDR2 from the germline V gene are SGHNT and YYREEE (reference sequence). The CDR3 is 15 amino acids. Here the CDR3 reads CATKMGDRSGNTIYF. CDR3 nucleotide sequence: TGTGCCACCAAGATGGGGGATCGGTCTGGAAACACCATATATTTT.

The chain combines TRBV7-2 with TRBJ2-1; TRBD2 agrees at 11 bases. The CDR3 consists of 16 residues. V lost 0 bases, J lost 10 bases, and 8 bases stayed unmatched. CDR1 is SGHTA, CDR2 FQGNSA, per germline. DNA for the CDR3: TGTGCCAGCAGCTTAGCGACTAGCGGGAAGGCGAGGGAGCAGTTCTTC. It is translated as CASSLATSGKAREQFF.

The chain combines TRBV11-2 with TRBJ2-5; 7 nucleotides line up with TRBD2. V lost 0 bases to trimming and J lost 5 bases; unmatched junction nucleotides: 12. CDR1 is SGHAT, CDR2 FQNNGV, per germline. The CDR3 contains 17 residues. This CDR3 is CASSLEASGAGRETQYF. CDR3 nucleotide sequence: TGTGCCAGCAGCTTAGAGGCTAGCGGAGCGGGACGGGAGACCCAGTACTTC.

The CDR3 reads CASRAGDDSVYEQYF. The CDR3 DNA reads as TGTGCCAGCAGGGCCGGTGACGACTCAGTCTACGAGCAGTACTTC. The chain joins TRBV11-2 to TRBJ2-7; D remains ambiguous. Germline lookup yields CDR1 SGHAT and CDR2 FQNNGV. This CDR3 comprises 15 residues. V lost 6 bases to trimming and J lost 3 bases, with 18 bases between them.

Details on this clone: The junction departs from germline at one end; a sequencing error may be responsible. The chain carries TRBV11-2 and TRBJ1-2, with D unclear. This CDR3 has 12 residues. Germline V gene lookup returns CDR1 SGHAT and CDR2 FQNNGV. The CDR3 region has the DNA TGTGCCAGCAGCTTAGTTAGCAGGCGGGTGTACTTC. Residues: CASSLVSRRVYF.

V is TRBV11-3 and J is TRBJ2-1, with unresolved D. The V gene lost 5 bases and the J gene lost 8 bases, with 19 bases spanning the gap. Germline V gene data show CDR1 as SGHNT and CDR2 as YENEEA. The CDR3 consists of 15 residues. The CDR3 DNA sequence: TGTGCCAGCAGCGCGAGCGTAATGGAGAGAGATGAGCAGTTCTTC. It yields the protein CASSASVMERDEQFF. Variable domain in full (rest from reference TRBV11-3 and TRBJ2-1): EAGVVQSPRYKIIEKKQPVAFWCNPISGHNTLYWYLQNLGQGPELLIRYENEEAVDDSQLPKDRFSAERLKGVDSTLKIQPAELGDSAVYLCASSASVMERDEQFFGPGTRLTVL.

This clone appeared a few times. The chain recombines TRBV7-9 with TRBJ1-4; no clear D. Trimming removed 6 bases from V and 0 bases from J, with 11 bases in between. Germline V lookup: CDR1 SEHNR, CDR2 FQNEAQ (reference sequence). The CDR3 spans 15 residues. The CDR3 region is CASSSGGTTNEKLFF. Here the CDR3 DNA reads TGTGCCAGCAGTAGCGGAGGGACAACTAATGAAAAACTGTTTTTT.

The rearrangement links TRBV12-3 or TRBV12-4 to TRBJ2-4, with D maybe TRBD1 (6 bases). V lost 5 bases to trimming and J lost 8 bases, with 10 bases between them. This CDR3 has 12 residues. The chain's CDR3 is CASSPTGDIQYF. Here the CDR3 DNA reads TGTGCCAGCAGTCCGACAGGAGACATTCAGTACTTC.

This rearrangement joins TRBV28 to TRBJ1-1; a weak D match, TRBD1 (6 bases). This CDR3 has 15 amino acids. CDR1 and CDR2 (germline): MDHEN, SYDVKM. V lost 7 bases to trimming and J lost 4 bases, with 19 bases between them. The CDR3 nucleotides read TGTGCCAGCATCATAAGAGGGGGGCATAGCACTGAAGCTTTCTTT. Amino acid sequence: CASIIRGGHSTEAFF. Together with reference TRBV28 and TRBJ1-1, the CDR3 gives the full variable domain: DVKVTQSSRYLVKRTGEKVFLECVQDMDHENMFWYRQDPGLGLRLIYFSYDVKMKEKGDIPEGYSVSREKKERFSLILESASTNQTSMYLCASIIRGGHSTEAFFGQGTRLTVV.

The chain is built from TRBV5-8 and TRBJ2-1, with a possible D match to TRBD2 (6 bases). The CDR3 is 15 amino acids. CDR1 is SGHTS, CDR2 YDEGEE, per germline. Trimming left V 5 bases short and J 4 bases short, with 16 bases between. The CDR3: CASSRDSFQYNEQFF. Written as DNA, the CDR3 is TGTGCCAGCAGTCGGGACTCGTTTCAATACAATGAGCAGTTCTTC.

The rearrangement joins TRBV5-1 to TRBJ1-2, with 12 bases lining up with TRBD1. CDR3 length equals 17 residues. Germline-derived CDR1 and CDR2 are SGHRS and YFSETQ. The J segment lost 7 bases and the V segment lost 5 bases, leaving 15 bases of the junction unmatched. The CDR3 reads CASSRPGTGGVSVGYTF. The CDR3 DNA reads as TGCGCCAGCAGTAGGCCCGGGACAGGGGGCGTTTCCGTTGGCTACACCTTC.

CDR3 loop: CASSRGGTGQETQYF. The CDR3, as DNA: TGTGCCAGCAGTCGCGGGGGGACAGGCCAAGAGACCCAGTACTTC. The chain joins TRBV28 to TRBJ2-5, with D perhaps given as TRBD1 or TRBD2 (8 bases each). The V end was cut by 5 bases, the J end by 1 base, with 14 bases between. The germline V gene has CDR1 MDHEN and CDR2 SYDVKM. The CDR3 runs to 15 residues.

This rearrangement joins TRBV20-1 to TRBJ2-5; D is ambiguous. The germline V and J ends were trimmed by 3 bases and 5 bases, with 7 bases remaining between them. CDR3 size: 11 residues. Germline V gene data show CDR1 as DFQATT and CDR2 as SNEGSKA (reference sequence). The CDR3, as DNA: TGCAGTGCTAGGGCCGGGGAGACCCAGTACTTC. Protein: CSARAGETQYF.

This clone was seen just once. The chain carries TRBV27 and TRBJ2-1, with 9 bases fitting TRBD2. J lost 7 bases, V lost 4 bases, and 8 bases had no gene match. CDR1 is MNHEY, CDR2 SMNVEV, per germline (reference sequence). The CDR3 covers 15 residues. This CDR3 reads CASSSAGLARNEQFF. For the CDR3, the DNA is TGTGCCAGCAGTTCCGCCGGACTAGCGAGGAATGAGCAGTTCTTC.

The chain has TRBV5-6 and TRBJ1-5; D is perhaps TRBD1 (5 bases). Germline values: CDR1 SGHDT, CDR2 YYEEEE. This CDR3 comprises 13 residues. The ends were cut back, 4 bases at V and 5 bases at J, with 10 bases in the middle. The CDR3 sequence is CASSLGGDQPQHF. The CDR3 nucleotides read TGTGCCAGCAGCCTGGGGGGAGATCAGCCCCAGCATTTT.

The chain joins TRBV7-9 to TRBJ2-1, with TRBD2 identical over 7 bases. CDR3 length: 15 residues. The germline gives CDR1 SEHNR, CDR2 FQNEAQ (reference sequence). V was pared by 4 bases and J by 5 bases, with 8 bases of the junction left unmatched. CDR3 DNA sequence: TGTGCCAGCAGCTCCCGAGCGGGACGACACAATGAGCAGTTCTTC. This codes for CASSSRAGRHNEQFF.

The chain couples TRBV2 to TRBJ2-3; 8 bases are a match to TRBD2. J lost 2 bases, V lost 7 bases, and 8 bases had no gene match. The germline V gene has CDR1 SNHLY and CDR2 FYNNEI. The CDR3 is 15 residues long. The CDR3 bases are TGTGCCAGCAAGGGTATCGGGGGGGCCACAGATACGCAGTATTTT. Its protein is CASKGIGGATDTQYF.

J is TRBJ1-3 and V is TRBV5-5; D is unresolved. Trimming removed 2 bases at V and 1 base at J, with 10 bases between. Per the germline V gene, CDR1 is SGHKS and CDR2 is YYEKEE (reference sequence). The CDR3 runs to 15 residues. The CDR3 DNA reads TGTGCCAGCAGCTTAAACGCTGTGTCTGGAAACACCATATATTTT. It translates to CASSLNAVSGNTIYF.

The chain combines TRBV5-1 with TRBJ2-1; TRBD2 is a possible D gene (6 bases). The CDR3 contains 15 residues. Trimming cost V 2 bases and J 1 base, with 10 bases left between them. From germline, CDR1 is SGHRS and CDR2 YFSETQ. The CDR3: CASSFGGASYNEQFF. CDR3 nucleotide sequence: TGCGCCAGCAGCTTCGGGGGAGCATCCTACAATGAGCAGTTCTTC. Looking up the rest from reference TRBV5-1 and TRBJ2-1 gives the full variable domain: KAGVTQTPRYLIKTRGQQVTLSCSPISGHRSVSWYQQTPGQGLQFLFEYFSETQRNKGNFPGRFSGRQFSNSRSEMNVSTLELGDSALYLCASSFGGASYNEQFFGPGTRLTVL.

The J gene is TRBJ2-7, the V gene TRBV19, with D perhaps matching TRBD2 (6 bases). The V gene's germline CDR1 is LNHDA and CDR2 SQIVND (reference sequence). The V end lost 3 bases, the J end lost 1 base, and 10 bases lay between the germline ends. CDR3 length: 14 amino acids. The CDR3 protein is CASSMGRGSYEQYF. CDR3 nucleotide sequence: TGTGCCAGTAGTATGGGCCGGGGGTCCTACGAGCAGTACTTC.

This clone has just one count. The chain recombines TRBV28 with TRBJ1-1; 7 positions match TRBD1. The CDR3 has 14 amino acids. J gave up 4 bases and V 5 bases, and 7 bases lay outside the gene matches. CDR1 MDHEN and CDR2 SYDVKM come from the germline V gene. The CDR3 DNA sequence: TGTGCCAGCAGTCCCGTAACAGGGGCCACTGAAGCTTTCTTT. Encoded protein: CASSPVTGATEAFF.

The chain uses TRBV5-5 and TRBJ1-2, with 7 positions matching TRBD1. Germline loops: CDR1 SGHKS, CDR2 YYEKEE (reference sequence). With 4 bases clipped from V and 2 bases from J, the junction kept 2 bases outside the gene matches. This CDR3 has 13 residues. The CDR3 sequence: CASSPGQNYGYTF. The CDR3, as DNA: TGTGCCAGCAGCCCGGGACAGAACTATGGCTACACCTTC.